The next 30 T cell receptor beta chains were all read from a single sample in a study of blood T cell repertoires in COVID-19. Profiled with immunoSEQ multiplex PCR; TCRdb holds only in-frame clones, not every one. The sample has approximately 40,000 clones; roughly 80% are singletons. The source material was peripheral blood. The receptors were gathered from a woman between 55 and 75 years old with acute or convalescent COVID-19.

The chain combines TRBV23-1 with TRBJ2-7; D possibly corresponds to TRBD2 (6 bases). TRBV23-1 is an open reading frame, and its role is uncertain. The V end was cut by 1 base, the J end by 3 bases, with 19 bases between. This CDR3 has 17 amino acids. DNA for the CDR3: TGCGCCAGCAGTCAATTCCCCCCAGGGAGGTTGGGCTACGAGCAGTACTTC. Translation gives CASSQFPPGRLGYEQYF.

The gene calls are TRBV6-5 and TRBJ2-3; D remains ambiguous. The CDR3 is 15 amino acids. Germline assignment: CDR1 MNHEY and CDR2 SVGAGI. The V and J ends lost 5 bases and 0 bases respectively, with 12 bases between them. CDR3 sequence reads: CASSSFSSSTDTQYF. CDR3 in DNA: TGTGCCAGCAGTAGCTTCTCCTCTAGCACAGATACGCAGTATTTT.

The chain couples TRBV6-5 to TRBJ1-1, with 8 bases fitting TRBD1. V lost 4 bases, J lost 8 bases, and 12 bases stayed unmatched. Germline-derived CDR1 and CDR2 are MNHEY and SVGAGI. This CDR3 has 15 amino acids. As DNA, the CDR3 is TGTGCCAGCAGTTTTAGGACAGGGTTTAAGGGGGAAGCTTTCTTT. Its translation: CASSFRTGFKGEAFF.

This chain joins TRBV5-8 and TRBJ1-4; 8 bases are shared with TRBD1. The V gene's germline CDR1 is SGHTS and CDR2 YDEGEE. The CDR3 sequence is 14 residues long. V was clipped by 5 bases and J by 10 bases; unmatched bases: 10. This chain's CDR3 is CASREAGGFGKLFF. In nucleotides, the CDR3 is TGTGCCAGCAGAGAGGCAGGGGGCTTCGGAAAACTGTTTTTT. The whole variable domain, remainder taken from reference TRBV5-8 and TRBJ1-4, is EAGVTQSPTHLIKTRGQQATLRCSPISGHTSVYWYQQALGLGLQFLLWYDEGEERNRGNFPPRFSGRQFPNYSSELNVNALELEDSALYLCASREAGGFGKLFFGSGTQLSVL.

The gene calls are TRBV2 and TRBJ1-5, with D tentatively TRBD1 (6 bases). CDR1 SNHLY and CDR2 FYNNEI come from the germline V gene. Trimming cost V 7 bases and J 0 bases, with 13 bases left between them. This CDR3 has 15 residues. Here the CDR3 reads CASTKTGNSNQPQHF. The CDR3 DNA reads TGTGCCAGCACCAAAACAGGGAATAGCAATCAGCCCCAGCATTTT.

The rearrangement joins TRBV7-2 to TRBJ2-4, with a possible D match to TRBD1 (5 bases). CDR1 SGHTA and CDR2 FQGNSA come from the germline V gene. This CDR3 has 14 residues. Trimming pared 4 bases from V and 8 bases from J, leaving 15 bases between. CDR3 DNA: TGTGCCAGCAGCTCAAGAAGGGGATCGGACATTCAGTACTTC. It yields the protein CASSSRRGSDIQYF.

CDR3 nucleotide sequence: TGTGCCAGCAGGGCCTCGGGTAGCGGGAGGTATTTTCCCCAGTACTTC. It yields the protein CASRASGSGRYFPQYF. The chain employs TRBV7-8 and TRBJ2-5; TRBD2 agrees at 10 bases. The V gene end was trimmed by 6 bases and the J gene end by 9 bases; junction bases not matched to a gene: 16. The CDR3 covers 16 residues. Germline V gene lookup returns CDR1 SGHVS and CDR2 FQNEAQ.

The CDR3 spells CASSVSGSGLYDKTRGYTF. As DNA, the CDR3 is TGTGCCAGCAGCGTTAGCGGGTCGGGCCTATATGACAAAACACGCGGCTACACCTTC. The chain is built from TRBV28 and TRBJ1-2; D uncertain. V dropped 6 bases and J dropped 8 bases, with 34 bases sitting between them. Germline-derived CDR1 and CDR2 are MDHEN and SYDVKM. This CDR3 spans 19 amino acids.

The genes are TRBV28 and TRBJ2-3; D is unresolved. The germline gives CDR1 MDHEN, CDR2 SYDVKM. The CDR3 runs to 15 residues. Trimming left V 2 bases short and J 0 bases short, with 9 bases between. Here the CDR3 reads CASSLPLTSTDTQYF. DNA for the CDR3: TGTGCCAGCAGTTTACCCCTCACTAGCACAGATACGCAGTATTTT.

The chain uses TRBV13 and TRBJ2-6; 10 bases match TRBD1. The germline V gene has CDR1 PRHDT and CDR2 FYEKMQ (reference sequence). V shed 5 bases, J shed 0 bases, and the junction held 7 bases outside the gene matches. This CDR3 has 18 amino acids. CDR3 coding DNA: TGTGCCAGCAGCCGAATGACAGGGGGCGCCTCTGGGGCCAACGTCCTGACTTTC. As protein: CASSRMTGGASGANVLTF.

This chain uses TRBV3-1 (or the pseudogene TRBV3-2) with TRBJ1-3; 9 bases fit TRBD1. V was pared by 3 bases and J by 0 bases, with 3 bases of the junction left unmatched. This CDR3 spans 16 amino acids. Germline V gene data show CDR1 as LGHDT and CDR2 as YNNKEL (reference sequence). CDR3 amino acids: CASSHPQGASGNTIYF. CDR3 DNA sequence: TGTGCCAGCAGCCACCCACAGGGGGCCTCTGGAAACACCATATATTTT.

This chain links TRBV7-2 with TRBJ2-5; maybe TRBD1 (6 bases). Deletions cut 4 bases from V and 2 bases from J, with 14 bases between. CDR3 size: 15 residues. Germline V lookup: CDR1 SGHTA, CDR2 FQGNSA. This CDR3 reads CASSSNWGPQETQYF. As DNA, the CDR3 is TGTGCCAGCAGCTCGAATTGGGGGCCTCAAGAGACCCAGTACTTC.

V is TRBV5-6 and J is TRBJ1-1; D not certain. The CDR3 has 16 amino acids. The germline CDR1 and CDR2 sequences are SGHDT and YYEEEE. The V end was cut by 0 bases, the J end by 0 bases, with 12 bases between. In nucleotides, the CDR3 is TGTGCCAGCAGCTTGGCGGGAGGACTCCTGAACACTGAAGCTTTCTTT. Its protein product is CASSLAGGLLNTEAFF.

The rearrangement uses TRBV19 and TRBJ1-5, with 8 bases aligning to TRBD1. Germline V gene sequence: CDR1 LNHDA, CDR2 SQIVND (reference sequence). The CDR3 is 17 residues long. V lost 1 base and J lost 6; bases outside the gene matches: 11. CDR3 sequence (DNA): TGTGCCAGTAGTATAGGAATCCGACAGGGGCAGGGTCAGCCCCAGCATTTT. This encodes CASSIGIRQGQGQPQHF. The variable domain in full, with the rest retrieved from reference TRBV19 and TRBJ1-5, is DGGITQSPKYLFRKEGQNVTLSCEQNLNHDAMYWYRQDPGQGLRLIYYSQIVNDFQKGDIAEGYSVSREKKESFPLTVTSAQKNPTAFYLCASSIGIRQGQGQPQHFGDGTRLSIL.

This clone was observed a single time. The DNA for the CDR3 is TGTGCCAGCAGCTCCGGACAGATAACCGGGGAGCTGTTTTTT. Encoded protein: CASSSGQITGELFF. The chain joins TRBV7-3 to TRBJ2-2; TRBD1 is a possible D gene (6 bases). The V gene's germline CDR1 is SGHTA and CDR2 FQGTGA. V shed 4 bases and J shed 5 bases, with 11 bases lying between them. The CDR3 is 14 residues long.

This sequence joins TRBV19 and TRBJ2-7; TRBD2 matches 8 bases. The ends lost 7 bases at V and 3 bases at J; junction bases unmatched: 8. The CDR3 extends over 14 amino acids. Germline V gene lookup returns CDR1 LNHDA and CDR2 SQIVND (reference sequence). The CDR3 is CASIHSGDCYEQYF. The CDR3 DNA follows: TGTGCCAGTATCCATAGCGGGGACTGCTACGAGCAGTACTTC.

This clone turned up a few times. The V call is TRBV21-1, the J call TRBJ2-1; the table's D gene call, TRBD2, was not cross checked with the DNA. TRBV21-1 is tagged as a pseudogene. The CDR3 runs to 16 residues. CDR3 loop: CASSSGTGLAANEQFF. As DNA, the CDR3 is TGTGCCAGCAGCTCCGGGACGGGACTAGCGGCCAATGAGCAGTTCTTC.

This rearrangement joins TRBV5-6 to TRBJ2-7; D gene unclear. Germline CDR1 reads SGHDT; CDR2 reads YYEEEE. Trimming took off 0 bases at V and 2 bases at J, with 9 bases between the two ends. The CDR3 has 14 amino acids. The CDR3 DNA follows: TGTGCCAGCAGCTTGGCAGGTGCCCCCTACGAGCAGTACTTC. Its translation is CASSLAGAPYEQYF.

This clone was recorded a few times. CDR3 DNA sequence: TGTGCCAGCAGCTTGGCCCCGTCGCAGAAGCAAGAGACCCAGTACTTC. Its protein is CASSLAPSQKQETQYF. The rearrangement uses TRBV5-4 and TRBJ2-5; no definite D call. The V gene's germline CDR1 is SGHNT and CDR2 YYREEE (reference sequence). V was cut by 0 bases and J by 2 bases, with 14 bases left in between. This CDR3 region has 16 residues.

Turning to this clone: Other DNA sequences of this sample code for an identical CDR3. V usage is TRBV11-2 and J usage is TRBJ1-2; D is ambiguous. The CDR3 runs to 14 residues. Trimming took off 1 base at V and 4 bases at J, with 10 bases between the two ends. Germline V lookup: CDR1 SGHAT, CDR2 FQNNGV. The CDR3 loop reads CASSLVSGVYGYTF. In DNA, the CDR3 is TGTGCCAGCAGCTTAGTATCCGGGGTCTATGGCTACACCTTC. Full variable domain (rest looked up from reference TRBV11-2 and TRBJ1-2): EAGVAQSPRYKIIEKRQSVAFWCNPISGHATLYWYQQILGQGPKLLIQFQNNGVVDDSQLPKDRFSAERLKGVDSTLKIQPAKLEDSAVYLCASSLVSGVYGYTFGSGTRLTVV.

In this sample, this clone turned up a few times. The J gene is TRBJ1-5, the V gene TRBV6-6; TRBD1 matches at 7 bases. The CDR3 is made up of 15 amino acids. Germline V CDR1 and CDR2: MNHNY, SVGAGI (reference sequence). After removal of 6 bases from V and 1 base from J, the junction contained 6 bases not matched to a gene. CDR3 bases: TGTGCCAGCAGGTCTCAACAGGGGAGCAATCAGCCCCAGCATTTT. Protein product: CASRSQQGSNQPQHF.

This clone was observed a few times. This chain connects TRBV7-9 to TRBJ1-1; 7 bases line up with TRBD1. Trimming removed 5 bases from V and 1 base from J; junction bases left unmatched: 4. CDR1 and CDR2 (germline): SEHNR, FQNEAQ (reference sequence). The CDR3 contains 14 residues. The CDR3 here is CASSTRTGNTEAFF. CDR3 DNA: TGTGCCAGCAGCACTCGGACAGGGAACACTGAAGCTTTCTTT. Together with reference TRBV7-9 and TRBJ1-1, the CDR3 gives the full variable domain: DTGVSQNPRHKITKRGQNVTFRCDPISEHNRLYWYRQTLGQGPEFLTYFQNEAQLEKSRLLSDRFSAERPKGSFSTLEIQRTEQGDSAMYLCASSTRTGNTEAFFGQGTRLTVV.

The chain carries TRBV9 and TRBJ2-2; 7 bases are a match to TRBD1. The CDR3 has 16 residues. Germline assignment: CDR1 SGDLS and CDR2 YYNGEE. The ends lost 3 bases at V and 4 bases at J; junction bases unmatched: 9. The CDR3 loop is CASSASTGLVTGELFF. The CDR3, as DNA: TGTGCCAGCAGCGCCTCGACAGGGTTAGTCACCGGGGAGCTGTTTTTT.

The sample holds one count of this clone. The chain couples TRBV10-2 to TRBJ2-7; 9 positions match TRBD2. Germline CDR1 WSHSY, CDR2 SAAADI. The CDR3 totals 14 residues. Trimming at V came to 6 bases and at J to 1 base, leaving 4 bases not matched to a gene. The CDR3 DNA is TGCGCCAGCAGATCTAGCGGGAAATCCTACGAGCAGTACTTC. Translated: CASRSSGKSYEQYF.

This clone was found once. Here the CDR3 reads CASSSGQGPNYGYTF. CDR3 nucleotide sequence: TGTGCCAGCAGTTCCGGACAGGGTCCTAACTATGGCTACACCTTC. This rearrangement joins TRBV6-6 to TRBJ1-2; 8 bases are a match to TRBD1. The CDR3 runs to 15 residues. After removal of 4 bases from V and 0 bases from J, the junction contained 4 bases not matched to a gene. Germline CDR1 reads MNHNY; CDR2 reads SVGAGI (reference sequence).

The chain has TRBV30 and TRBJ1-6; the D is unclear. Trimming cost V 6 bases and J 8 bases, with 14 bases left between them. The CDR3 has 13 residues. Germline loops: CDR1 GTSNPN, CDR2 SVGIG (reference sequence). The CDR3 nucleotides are TGTGCCTGTTCCGGCGGCGGCGATTCACCCCTCCACTTT. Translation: CACSGGGDSPLHF.

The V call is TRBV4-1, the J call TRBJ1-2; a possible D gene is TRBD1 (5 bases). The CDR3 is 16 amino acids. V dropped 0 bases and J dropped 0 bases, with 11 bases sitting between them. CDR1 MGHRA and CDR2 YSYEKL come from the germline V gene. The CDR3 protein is CASSQESQGTNYGYTF. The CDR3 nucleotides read TGCGCCAGCAGCCAAGAGTCCCAGGGTACTAACTATGGCTACACCTTC.

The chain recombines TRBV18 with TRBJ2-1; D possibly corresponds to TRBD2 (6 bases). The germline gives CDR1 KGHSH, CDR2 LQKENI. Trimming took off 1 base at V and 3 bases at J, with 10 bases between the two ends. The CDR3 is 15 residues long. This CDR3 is CASSPRRGYYNEQFF. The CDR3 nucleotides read TGTGCCAGCTCACCACGGCGGGGTTACTACAATGAGCAGTTCTTC.

The CDR3 loop is CASSPLSDRGRGGYTF. The CDR3 DNA reads TGTGCCAGCTCACCGCTTTCGGACAGGGGGCGAGGTGGCTACACCTTC. The rearrangement uses TRBV18 and TRBJ1-2; 11 nucleotides agree with TRBD1. The germline V gene has CDR1 KGHSH and CDR2 LQKENI. J was trimmed by 7 bases and V by 3 bases; bases with no gene match: 10. The CDR3 has 16 amino acids. Supplemented by reference TRBV18 and TRBJ1-2, the full variable domain reads NAGVMQNPRHLVRRRGQEARLRCSPMKGHSHVYWYRQLPEEGLKFMVYLQKENIIDESGMPKERFSAEFPKEGPSILRIQQVVRGDSAAYFCASSPLSDRGRGGYTFGSGTRLTVV.

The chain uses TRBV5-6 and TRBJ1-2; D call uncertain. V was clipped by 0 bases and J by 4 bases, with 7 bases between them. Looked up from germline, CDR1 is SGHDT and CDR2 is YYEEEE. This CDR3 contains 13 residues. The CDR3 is CASSLGRAYGYTF. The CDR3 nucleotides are TGTGCCAGCAGCTTGGGGAGGGCCTATGGCTACACCTTC.